This TCR beta chain was sequenced during a study of cytomegalovirus exposure and HLA in healthy donors. General study findings and limits: Cytomegalovirus status was reportedly diagnosed by the classifier with high sensitivity and specificity. Available immune exposure information covered CMV serostatus only.

Amplification used 60 Vbeta primers and 13 Jbeta primers. Assay used: immunoSEQ multiplex PCR; TCRdb lists only in-frame clones, some missing. This sample has about 120,000 clones, with approximately 69% found just once. V dropped 4 bases and J dropped 7 bases, with 11 bases sitting between them. Germline V gene lookup returns CDR1 SGHDT and CDR2 YYEEEE. The CDR3 has 12 amino acids. In the case of this clone: Its target is unknown.

The clonotype originates from a man aged 40-49 years in good health and CMV-seropositive. This rearrangement joins TRBV5-6 to TRBJ1-1; possibly TRBD1 for D (5 bases). The sequencing input was PBMCs. This CDR3 reads CASSRLTGEAFF. The DNA of the CDR3 is TGTGCCAGCAGCCGGCTAACAGGTGAAGCTTTCTTT.